Shown below are 14 T cell receptor beta chains from a single sample sequenced in a study of OX40 agonist ivuxolimab in advanced cancers. TCRdb's copy holds only in-frame clones and misses some; the assay was immunoSEQ multiplex PCR. Here the sample spans tens of thousands of clones, roughly nine tenths being singletons. The sample consisted of CD4+ or CD8+ T cells sorted from blood, taken in a trial of the OX40 agonist ivuxolimab. The receptors were gathered from an adult with an advanced solid tumor such as melanoma, head and neck, liver or kidney cancer.

This clone was seen a single time. The V and J genes are TRBV30 and TRBJ2-7; 11 bases are a match to TRBD2. V trimming: 8 bases; J trimming: 2 bases; junction bases outside the gene matches: 8. The CDR3 contains 14 residues. Germline assignment: CDR1 GTSNPN and CDR2 SVGIG (reference sequence). CDR3 residues: CAGTSGGETYEQYF. The CDR3 coding sequence is TGTGCCGGAACTAGCGGGGGAGAAACCTACGAGCAGTACTTC.

The V gene is TRBV5-5, the J gene TRBJ1-2; 8 nucleotides agree with TRBD1. Germline lookup yields CDR1 SGHKS and CDR2 YYEKEE (reference sequence). After removal of 4 bases from V and 0 bases from J, the junction contained 2 bases not matched to a gene. This CDR3 region has 14 residues. The CDR3 bases are TGTGCCAGCAGCAAACAGGGGGCTAACTATGGCTACACCTTC. Its protein product is CASSKQGANYGYTF.

The chain joins TRBV6-1 to TRBJ1-1; no firm D call. In germline, CDR1 is MNHNS, CDR2 SASEGT. This CDR3 has 10 amino acids. V was pared by 2 bases and J by 9 bases, with 4 bases between. CDR3 coding DNA: TGTGCCAGCAGTGAAATTAAAGCTTTCTTT. This encodes CASSEIKAFF.

The chain has TRBV27 and TRBJ2-7, with 7 bases matching TRBD1. Germline V CDR1 and CDR2: MNHEY, SMNVEV (reference sequence). The CDR3 is 15 residues long. The J segment lost 1 base and the V segment lost 4 bases, leaving 7 bases of the junction unmatched. Written as DNA, the CDR3 is TGTGCCAGCAGTTACAGGGGATCTAGGTCCTACGAGCAGTACTTC. Amino acids: CASSYRGSRSYEQYF.

The V gene is TRBV2, the J gene TRBJ2-5; either TRBD1 or TRBD2 may supply D (5 bases each). Germline assignment: CDR1 SNHLY and CDR2 FYNNEI. This CDR3 has 14 amino acids. V lost 5 bases and J 5 bases, leaving 15 bases between the germline ends. DNA of the CDR3: TGTGCCAGCAGTATACAATCCGGGACGGAGACCCAGTACTTC. As protein: CASSIQSGTETQYF.

The genes are TRBV5-1 and TRBJ2-6; possibly TRBD1 or TRBD2 for D (5 bases each). The V gene lost 5 bases and the J gene lost 0 bases, with 9 bases spanning the gap. CDR3 length: 15 amino acids. Germline V CDR1 and CDR2: SGHRS, YFSETQ. In DNA, the CDR3 is TGCGCCAGCAGTTATGGGGGCTCTGGGGCCAACGTCCTGACTTTC. Translating it yields CASSYGGSGANVLTF.

The chain uses TRBV19 and TRBJ1-1, with a tentative D call TRBD1 (5 bases). Germline V gene data show CDR1 as LNHDA and CDR2 as SQIVND (reference sequence). The germline V and J ends were trimmed by 5 bases and 3 bases, with 19 bases remaining between them. The CDR3 consists of 16 residues. The CDR3 DNA is TGTGCCAGTAGTCCTCGGGACCGAGGAATGGACACTGAAGCTTTCTTT. Its translation is CASSPRDRGMDTEAFF.

The V gene is TRBV5-4, the J gene TRBJ2-1; 8 bases map to TRBD2. The CDR3 contains 14 residues. The V gene's germline CDR1 is SGHNT and CDR2 YYREEE (reference sequence). V dropped 7 bases and J dropped 4; count of bases not matched to a gene: 7. CDR3 amino acids: CASEPGLGYNEQFF. In DNA, the CDR3 is TGTGCCAGCGAACCGGGACTAGGGTACAATGAGCAGTTCTTC. Together with reference TRBV5-4 and TRBJ2-1, the CDR3 gives the full variable domain: ETGVTQSPTHLIKTRGQQVTLRCSSQSGHNTVSWYQQALGQGPQFIFQYYREEENGRGNFPPRFSGLQFPNYSSELNVNALELDDSALYLCASEPGLGYNEQFFGPGTRLTVL.

The J gene is TRBJ1-2, the V gene TRBV19; D gene ambiguous. This CDR3 region has 13 residues. Germline V CDR1 and CDR2: LNHDA, SQIVND (reference sequence). Trimming took 5 bases from V and 8 from J, leaving 15 bases between them. CDR3 residues: CASSPKVGLGYTF. DNA for the CDR3: TGTGCCAGTAGTCCAAAGGTAGGCCTCGGCTACACCTTC.

The chain combines TRBV4-2 with TRBJ1-5; D is ambiguous. Germline lookup yields CDR1 LGHNA and CDR2 YNFKEQ. CDR3 size: 13 residues. Trimming shortened V by 3 bases and J by 6 bases, and 9 bases separated the two germline ends. CDR3 sequence (DNA): TGTGCCAGCAGCCAGGAGGGTGTTCAGCCCCAGCATTTT. It codes for CASSQEGVQPQHF.

The genes are TRBV5-4 and TRBJ2-1; TRBD2 agrees at 7 bases. The CDR3 sequence is 16 residues long. Trimming at V came to 3 bases and at J to 2 bases, leaving 8 bases not matched to a gene. Germline V gene lookup returns CDR1 SGHNT and CDR2 YYREEE (reference sequence). The chain's CDR3 is CASSSIAGSAYNEQFF. CDR3 bases: TGTGCCAGCAGCTCAATAGCGGGCTCTGCCTACAATGAGCAGTTCTTC. The full variable domain, with the rest looked up from reference TRBV5-4 and TRBJ2-1, is ETGVTQSPTHLIKTRGQQVTLRCSSQSGHNTVSWYQQALGQGPQFIFQYYREEENGRGNFPPRFSGLQFPNYSSELNVNALELDDSALYLCASSSIAGSAYNEQFFGPGTRLTVL.

About this clone: The same CDR3 also results from other DNA sequences found in this sample. The chain joins TRBV28 to TRBJ2-4, with TRBD1 as a possible D gene (6 bases). V shed 5 bases and J shed 0 bases, with 14 bases lying between them. Germline V lookup: CDR1 MDHEN, CDR2 SYDVKM. The CDR3 contains 16 residues. The CDR3 sequence: CASSLAATGAKNIQYF. CDR3 coding DNA: TGTGCCAGCAGTCTAGCTGCGACAGGAGCCAAAAACATTCAGTACTTC.

CDR3 region: CASTRDSYTEAFF. CDR3 sequence (DNA): TGTGCCAGCACCCGGGACTCCTACACTGAAGCTTTCTTT. The chain joins TRBV6-5 to TRBJ1-1, with D possibly matching TRBD1 (5 bases). This CDR3 comprises 13 residues. Between the trimmed V and J ends, which lost 7 bases and 3 bases, there was a span of 12 bases. Germline V gives CDR1 MNHEY, CDR2 SVGAGI.

The chain couples TRBV7-2 to TRBJ1-2, with TRBD1 matching over 10 bases. With V trimmed by 5 bases and J by 9 bases, 3 bases remained unmatched. This CDR3 has 12 amino acids. CDR1 and CDR2 from the germline V gene are SGHTA and FQGNSA. As DNA, the CDR3 is TGTGCCAGCAGCCCGGACAGGGGGAGCTACACCTTC. Its protein product is CASSPDRGSYTF.